This TCR beta chain appears in the sequencing data of a study of beta chain features in type 1 diabetes. Study information: Sorted cells from all samples, numbering fewer than 120,000,000, were examined.

Every bit of the isolated RNA underwent reverse transcription, so sequencing read expressed TCRB transcripts. Profiling relied on immunoSEQ multiplex PCR, and the TCRdb table lists in-frame clones only, not all of them. This table has approximately 140,000 clones, 40% to 60% appearing once. J was trimmed by 8 bases and V by 6 bases; bases with no gene match: 15. Germline V gene sequence: CDR1 LNHDA, CDR2 SQIVND (reference sequence). CDR3 size: 18 residues. Sequenced input: Tregs from blood. The chain combines TRBV19 with TRBJ2-1; 14 bases line up with TRBD2. This receptor was taken from a man aged 18 to 29 in good health. CDR3 sequence reads: CASRSGDGLAGGADEQFF. The DNA for the CDR3 is TGTGCCAGTAGGTCAGGCGACGGACTAGCGGGAGGTGCCGATGAGCAGTTCTTC.